These T cell receptor beta chains were read from a single sample in a study of shared clonotypes between healthy human individuals. Profiling relied on immunoSEQ multiplex PCR, and the TCRdb table lists in-frame clones only, not all of them. The data contain millions of clones, 85% to 95% of them seen just once; the ten biggest clones take up approximately 1.7%. Sequencing was done on a sample of naive CD8+ T cells from PBMCs. These receptor sequences come from a man between 18 and 29 years old in good health. Some clones in this sample may be carry-over from other donors' samples. CDR3s leave out the opening cysteine and the closing phenylalanine or tryptophan. D genes are given only for firm matches.

d_call j_call v_call cdr3_aa
TRBD2 TRBJ2-7 TRBV2 ASSATGATSHEQY
TRBD2 TRBJ2-7 TRBV28 ASSSLEPGTSGSYEQY
TRBD2 TRBJ2-2 TRBV7-8 ASSLLLAGASLPIPNTGELF
TRBD2 TRBJ2-3 TRBV27 ASSYRGLAGRLDTQY
. TRBJ2-7 TRBV11-2 ASSLEWSGTDLGEQY
TRBD2 TRBJ2-1 TRBV27 ASWEGYNEQF
TRBD1 TRBJ2-7 TRBV27 ASSLSPGTDRYEQY
. TRBJ2-7 TRBV5-6 ASIFVGGGGEQY
. TRBJ2-1 TRBV27 ASSLGPNEQF
TRBD2 TRBJ2-7 TRBV7-8 ASSPRTSSGREQY
. TRBJ1-3 TRBV16 ASSLGNTIY
TRBD1 TRBJ1-1 TRBV5-8 ASSSVSGGGTEAF
. TRBJ1-1 TRBV6-5 ASSYSGSWEAF
. TRBJ2-1 TRBV7-9 ASSLAGVEQF
. TRBJ2-7 TRBV4-1 ASSQSRRTPYEQY
. TRBJ2-7 TRBV10-3 AIGGGEQY
. TRBJ1-2 TRBV6-5 ASSLEAYYGYT
. TRBJ2-1 TRBV7-2 ASWGRSYNEQF
TRBD1 TRBJ1-4 TRBV27 ASSLYRGGLANEKLF
TRBD1 TRBJ1-5 TRBV11-2 ASSLGTGGHQPQH
. TRBJ2-3 TRBV13 ASSLGVLDTDTQY
TRBD2 TRBJ2-7 TRBV6-5 ASSYGLTSAYEQY
TRBD1 TRBJ2-5 TRBV9 ASSVGGQIQETQY
. TRBJ2-1 TRBV4-1 ASSPRVAIPITSKNNEQF
TRBD1 TRBJ1-1 TRBV6-6 ASSYARTGNTEAF
TRBD1 TRBJ1-2 TRBV7-3 ASAPLAGGHYGYT
. TRBJ2-7 TRBV27 ASRLKEGPPNSYEQY
. TRBJ1-5 TRBV7-2 ASSLDAMQGGNQPQH
TRBD2 TRBJ2-2 TRBV5-1 ASSLAGLAGDGAGELF
. TRBJ2-2 TRBV11-2 ASSFTGTLITGELF
. TRBJ1-2 TRBV6-5 ASSYYGPNYGYT
. TRBJ1-1 TRBV2 ASNEGSGHRLEAF
. TRBJ2-3 TRBV5-4 ASSLKGPVSTDTQY
. TRBJ1-2 TRBV9 ASSATHRDGYT
. TRBJ2-5 TRBV7-6 ASSLGGTEETQY
. TRBJ2-3 TRBV13 ASSPTRQASTDTQY
. TRBJ2-2 TRBV10-1 ATKRGAGVGYLVSGELF
TRBD1 TRBJ1-4 TRBV28 ASRRAARTGFREKLF
. TRBJ1-2 TRBV6-6 AAQDSVSWGYT
TRBD1 TRBJ2-7 TRBV7-2 ASSLVSHRGPKPYEQY
. TRBJ2-3 TRBV10-2 ASSPTPRTTDTQY
TRBD2 TRBJ2-1 TRBV9 ASTSGSIGNEQF
. TRBJ1-2 TRBV9 ASSARGTTNYGYT
. TRBJ1-2 TRBV30 AWGPGDSGYGYT
TRBD2 TRBJ2-3 TRBV6-5 ASSWEGTDTQY
TRBD2 TRBJ2-5 TRBV5-4 ASSLAGGPETQY
TRBD2 TRBJ2-1 TRBV7-6 ASSRPALAGGPKF
. TRBJ2-2 TRBV6-5 ASRPEGPNTGELF
. TRBJ1-2 TRBV28 ASSLHRDGYT
TRBD2 TRBJ2-1 TRBV7-9 ASSLALVAGGRNEQF
. TRBJ2-6 TRBV28 ASWVPGANVLT
TRBD1 TRBJ2-5 TRBV18 ASSRRTGQETQY
TRBD2 TRBJ2-7 TRBV27 ASGAGGHEQY
. TRBJ2-1 TRBV19 ASIKGESPNEQF
. TRBJ1-5 TRBV28 ASREPGTNSNQPQH
. TRBJ2-3 TRBV2 ASSVFGGAWDTQY
. TRBJ1-5 TRBV6-6 ASSYGIRVNQPQH
TRBD2 TRBJ2-2 TRBV29-1 SVLGLAEANTGELF
TRBD1 TRBJ1-4 TRBV9 ASSADGTGYNEKLF